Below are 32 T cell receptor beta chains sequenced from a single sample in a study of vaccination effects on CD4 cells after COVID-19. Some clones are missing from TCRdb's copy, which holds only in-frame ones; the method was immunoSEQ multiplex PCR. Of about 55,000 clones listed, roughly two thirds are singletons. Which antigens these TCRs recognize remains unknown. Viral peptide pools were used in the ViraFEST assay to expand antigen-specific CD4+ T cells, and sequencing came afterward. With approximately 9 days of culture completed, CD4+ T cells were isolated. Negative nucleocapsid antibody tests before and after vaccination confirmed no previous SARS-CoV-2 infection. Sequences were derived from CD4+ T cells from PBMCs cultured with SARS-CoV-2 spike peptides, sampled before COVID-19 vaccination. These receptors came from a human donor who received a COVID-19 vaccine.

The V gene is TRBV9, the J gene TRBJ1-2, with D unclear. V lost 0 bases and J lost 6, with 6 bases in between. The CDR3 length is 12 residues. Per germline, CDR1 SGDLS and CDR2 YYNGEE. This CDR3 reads CASSVVNNGYTF. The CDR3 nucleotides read TGTGCCAGCAGCGTAGTGAATAATGGCTACACCTTC.

The CDR3 reads CASSDPGTATTEAFF. Written as DNA, the CDR3 is TGTGCCAGCAGTGATCCCGGGACGGCTACCACTGAAGCTTTCTTT. V gene TRBV6-4 combines with J gene TRBJ1-1; TRBD1 is a possible D gene (5 bases). The V gene's germline CDR1 is MRHNA and CDR2 SNTAGT. The V end was cut by 3 bases, the J end by 4 bases, with 15 bases between. The CDR3 runs to 15 residues.

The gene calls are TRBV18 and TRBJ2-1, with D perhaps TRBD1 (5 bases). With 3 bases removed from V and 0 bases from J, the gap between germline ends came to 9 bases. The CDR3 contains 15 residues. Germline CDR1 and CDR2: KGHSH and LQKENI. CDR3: CASSPRGTSYNEQFF. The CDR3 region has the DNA TGTGCCAGCTCACCTAGGGGCACCTCCTACAATGAGCAGTTCTTC.

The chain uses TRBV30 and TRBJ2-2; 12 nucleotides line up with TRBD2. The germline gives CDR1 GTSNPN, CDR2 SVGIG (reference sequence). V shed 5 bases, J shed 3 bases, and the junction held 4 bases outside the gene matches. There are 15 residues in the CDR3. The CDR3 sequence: CAWGLAGGHTGELFF. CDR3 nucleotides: TGTGCCTGGGGCCTAGCGGGAGGGCACACCGGGGAGCTGTTTTTT.

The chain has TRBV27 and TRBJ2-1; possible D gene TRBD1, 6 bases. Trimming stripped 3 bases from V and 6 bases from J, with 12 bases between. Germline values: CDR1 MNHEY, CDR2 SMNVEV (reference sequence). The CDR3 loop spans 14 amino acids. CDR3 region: CASSFQGSFNEQFF. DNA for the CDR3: TGTGCCAGCAGTTTCCAGGGGTCGTTCAATGAGCAGTTCTTC.

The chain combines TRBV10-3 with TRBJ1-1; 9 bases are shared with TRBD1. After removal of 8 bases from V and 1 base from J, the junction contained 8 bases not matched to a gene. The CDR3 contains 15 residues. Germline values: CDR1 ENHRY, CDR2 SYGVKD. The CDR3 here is CAIAKLTGGNTEAFF. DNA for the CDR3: TGTGCCATCGCGAAATTGACAGGGGGGAACACTGAAGCTTTCTTT.

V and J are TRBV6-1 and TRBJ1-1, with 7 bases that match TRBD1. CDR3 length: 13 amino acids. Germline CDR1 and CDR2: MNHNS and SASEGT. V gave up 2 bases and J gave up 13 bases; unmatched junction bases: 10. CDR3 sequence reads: CASSERGGQQGFF. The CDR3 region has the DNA TGTGCCAGCAGTGAACGTGGGGGACAGCAGGGTTTCTTT.

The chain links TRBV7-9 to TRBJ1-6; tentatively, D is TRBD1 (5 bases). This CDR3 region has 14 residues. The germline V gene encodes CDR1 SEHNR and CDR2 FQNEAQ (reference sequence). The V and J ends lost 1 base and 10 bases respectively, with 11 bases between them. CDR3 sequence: CASSLDLGVSPLHF. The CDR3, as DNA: TGTGCCAGCAGCTTAGATTTGGGGGTCTCACCCCTCCACTTT.

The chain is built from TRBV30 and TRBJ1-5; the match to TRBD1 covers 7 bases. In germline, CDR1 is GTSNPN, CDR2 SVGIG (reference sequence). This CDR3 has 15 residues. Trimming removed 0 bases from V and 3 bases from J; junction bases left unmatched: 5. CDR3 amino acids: CAWSVRDRDNQPQHF. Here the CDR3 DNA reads TGTGCCTGGAGTGTCAGAGACAGGGACAATCAGCCCCAGCATTTT.

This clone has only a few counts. The DNA for the CDR3 is TGTGCCAGCAGTTTCCTAGGGAGGGGTGGCTACACCTTC. Protein product: CASSFLGRGGYTF. V gene TRBV28 combines with J gene TRBJ1-2; possible D gene TRBD1, 5 bases. The CDR3 sequence is 13 residues long. CDR1 MDHEN and CDR2 SYDVKM come from the germline V gene. Trimming took off 3 bases at V and 7 bases at J, with 12 bases between the two ends.

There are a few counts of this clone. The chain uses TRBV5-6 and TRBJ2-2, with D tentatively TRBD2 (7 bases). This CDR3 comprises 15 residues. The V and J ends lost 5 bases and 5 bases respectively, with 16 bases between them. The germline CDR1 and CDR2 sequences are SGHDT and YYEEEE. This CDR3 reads CASRFKGGSTGELFF. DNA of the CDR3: TGTGCCAGCAGATTTAAGGGGGGGTCTACCGGGGAGCTGTTTTTT.

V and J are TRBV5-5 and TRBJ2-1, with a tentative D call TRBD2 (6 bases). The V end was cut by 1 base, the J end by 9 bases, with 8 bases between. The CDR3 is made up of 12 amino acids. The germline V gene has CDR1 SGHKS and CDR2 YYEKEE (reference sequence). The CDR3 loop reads CASSLRGAEQFF. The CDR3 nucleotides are TGTGCCAGCAGCTTGCGCGGGGCTGAGCAGTTCTTC.

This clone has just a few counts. The CDR3 DNA sequence: TGTGCCAGCACCCTTTATGCTATCCGGGGCAATCAGCCCCAGCATTTT. Protein sequence: CASTLYAIRGNQPQHF. The chain employs TRBV28 and TRBJ1-5, with D uncertain. Trimming removed 7 bases from V and 2 bases from J, with 18 bases in between. In germline, CDR1 is MDHEN, CDR2 SYDVKM. CDR3 length equals 16 residues.

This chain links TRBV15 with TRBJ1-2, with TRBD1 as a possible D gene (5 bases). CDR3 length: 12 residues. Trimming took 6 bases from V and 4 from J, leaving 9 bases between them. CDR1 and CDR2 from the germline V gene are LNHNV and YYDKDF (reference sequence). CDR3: CATSGGSYGYTF. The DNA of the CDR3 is TGTGCCACCAGTGGGGGGTCCTATGGCTACACCTTC.

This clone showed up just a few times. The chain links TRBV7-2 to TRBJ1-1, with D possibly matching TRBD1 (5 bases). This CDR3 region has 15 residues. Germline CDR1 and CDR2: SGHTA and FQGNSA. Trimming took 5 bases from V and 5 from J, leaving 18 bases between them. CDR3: CASSPGGGRGTEAFF. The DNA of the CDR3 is TGTGCCAGCAGCCCCGGTGGGGGAAGAGGAACTGAAGCTTTCTTT.

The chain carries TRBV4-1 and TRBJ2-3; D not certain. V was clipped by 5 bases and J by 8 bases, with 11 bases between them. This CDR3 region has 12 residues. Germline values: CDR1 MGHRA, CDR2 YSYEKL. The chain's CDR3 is CASSSPMGTQYF. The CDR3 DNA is TGCGCCAGCAGCTCCCCCATGGGTACGCAGTATTTT.

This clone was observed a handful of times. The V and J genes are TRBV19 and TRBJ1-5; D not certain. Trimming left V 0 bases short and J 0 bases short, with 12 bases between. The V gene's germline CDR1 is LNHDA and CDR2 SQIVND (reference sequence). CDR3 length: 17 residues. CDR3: CASSIERSQHSNQPQHF. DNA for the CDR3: TGTGCCAGTAGTATAGAAAGGTCGCAGCATAGCAATCAGCCCCAGCATTTT.

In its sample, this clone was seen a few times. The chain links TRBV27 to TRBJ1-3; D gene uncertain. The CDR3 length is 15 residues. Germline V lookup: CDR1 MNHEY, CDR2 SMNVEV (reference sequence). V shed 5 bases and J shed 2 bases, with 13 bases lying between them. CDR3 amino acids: CASSREGIAGNTIYF. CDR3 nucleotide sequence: TGTGCCAGCAGTCGGGAGGGAATTGCTGGAAACACCATATATTTT.

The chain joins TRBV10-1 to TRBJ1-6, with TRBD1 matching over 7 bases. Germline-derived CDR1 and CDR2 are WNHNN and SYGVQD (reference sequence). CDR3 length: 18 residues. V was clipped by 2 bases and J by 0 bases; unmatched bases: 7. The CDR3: CASSEIGRGSSYNSPLHF. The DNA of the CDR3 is TGCGCCAGCAGTGAGATCGGCAGGGGGAGCTCCTATAATTCACCCCTCCACTTT.

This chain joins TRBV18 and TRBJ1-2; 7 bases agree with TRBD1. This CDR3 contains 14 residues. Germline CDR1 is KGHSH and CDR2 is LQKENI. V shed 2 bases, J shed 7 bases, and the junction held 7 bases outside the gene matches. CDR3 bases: TGTGCCAGCTCACCAGGCCAGGGGGTCGGTGGCTACACCTTC. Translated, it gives CASSPGQGVGGYTF.

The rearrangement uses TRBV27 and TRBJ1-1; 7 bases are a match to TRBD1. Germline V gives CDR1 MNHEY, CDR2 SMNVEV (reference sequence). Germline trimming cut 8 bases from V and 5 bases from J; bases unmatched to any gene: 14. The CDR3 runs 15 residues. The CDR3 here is CASRNRGALLTEAFF. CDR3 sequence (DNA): TGTGCCAGCCGAAACAGGGGAGCGCTGCTGACTGAAGCTTTCTTT.

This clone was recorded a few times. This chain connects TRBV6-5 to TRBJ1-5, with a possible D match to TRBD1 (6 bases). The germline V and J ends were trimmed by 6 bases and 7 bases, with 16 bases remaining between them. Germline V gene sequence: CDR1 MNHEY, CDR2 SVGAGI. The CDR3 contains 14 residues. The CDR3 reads CASSPREGGQPQHF. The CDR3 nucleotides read TGTGCCAGCAGCCCACGGGAGGGGGGACAGCCCCAGCATTTT.

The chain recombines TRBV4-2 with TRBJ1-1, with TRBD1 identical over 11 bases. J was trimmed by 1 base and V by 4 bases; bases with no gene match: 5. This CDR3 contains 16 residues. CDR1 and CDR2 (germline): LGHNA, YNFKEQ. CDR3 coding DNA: TGTGCCAGCAGCCCCGGGACAGGGGGTGGGAACACTGAAGCTTTCTTT. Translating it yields CASSPGTGGGNTEAFF.

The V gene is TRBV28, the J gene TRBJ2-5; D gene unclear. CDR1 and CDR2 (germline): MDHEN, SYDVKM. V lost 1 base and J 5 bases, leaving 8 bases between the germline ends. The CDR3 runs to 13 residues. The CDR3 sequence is CASSLYVRETQYF. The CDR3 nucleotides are TGTGCCAGCAGTTTATATGTGAGGGAGACCCAGTACTTC.

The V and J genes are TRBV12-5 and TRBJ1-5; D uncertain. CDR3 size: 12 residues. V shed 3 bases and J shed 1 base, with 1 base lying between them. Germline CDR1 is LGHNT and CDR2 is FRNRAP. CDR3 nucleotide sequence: TGTGCTAGTGGTTTCAGCAATCAGCCCCAGCATTTT. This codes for CASGFSNQPQHF.

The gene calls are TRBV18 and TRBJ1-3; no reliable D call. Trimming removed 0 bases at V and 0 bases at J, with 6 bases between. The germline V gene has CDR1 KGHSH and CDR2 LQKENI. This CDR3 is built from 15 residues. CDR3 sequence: CASSPPDSSGNTIYF. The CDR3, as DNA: TGTGCCAGCTCACCACCAGATTCCTCTGGAAACACCATATATTTT.

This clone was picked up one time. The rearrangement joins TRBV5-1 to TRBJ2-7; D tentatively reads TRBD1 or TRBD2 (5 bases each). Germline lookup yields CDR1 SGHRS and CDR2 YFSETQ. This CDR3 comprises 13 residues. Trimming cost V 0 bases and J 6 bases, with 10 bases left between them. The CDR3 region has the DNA TGCGCCAGCAGCTTGGGAGGGGATGGCGAGCAGTACTTC. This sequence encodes CASSLGGDGEQYF.

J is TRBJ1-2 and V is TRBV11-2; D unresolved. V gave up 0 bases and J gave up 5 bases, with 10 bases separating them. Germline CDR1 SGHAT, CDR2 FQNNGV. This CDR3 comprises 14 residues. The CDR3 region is CASSLDMRMYGYTF. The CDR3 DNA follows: TGTGCCAGCAGCTTAGATATGAGAATGTATGGCTACACCTTC.

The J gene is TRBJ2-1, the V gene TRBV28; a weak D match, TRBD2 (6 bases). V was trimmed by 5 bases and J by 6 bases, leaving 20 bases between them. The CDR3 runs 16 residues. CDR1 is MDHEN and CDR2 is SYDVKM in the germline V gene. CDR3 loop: CASSPHPGVSLNEQFF. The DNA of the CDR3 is TGTGCCAGCAGTCCACACCCGGGGGTTTCCCTCAATGAGCAGTTCTTC.

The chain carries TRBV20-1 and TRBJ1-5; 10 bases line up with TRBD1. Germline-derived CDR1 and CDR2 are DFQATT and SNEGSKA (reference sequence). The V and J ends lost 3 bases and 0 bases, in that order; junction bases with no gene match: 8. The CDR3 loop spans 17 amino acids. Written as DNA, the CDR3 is TGCAGTGCTAGTAGCGGGACAGGGGCCTTTAGCAATCAGCCCCAGCATTTT. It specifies CSASSGTGAFSNQPQHF.

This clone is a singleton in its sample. CDR3 protein: CASSLFGTENTEAFF. As DNA, the CDR3 is TGTGCCAGTAGTCTATTTGGGACAGAGAACACTGAAGCTTTCTTT. This chain uses TRBV19 with TRBJ1-1; 7 bases agree with TRBD1. The CDR3 covers 15 residues. CDR1 LNHDA and CDR2 SQIVND come from the germline V gene (reference sequence). Trimming removed 5 bases from V and 1 base from J; junction bases left unmatched: 7.

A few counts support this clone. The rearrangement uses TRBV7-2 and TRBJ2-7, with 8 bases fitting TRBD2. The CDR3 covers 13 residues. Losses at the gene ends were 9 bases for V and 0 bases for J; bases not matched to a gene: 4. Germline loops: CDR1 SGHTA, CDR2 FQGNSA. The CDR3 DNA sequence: TGTGCCAGTAGCGGGACCAACTCCTACGAGCAGTACTTC. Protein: CASSGTNSYEQYF.